This T cell receptor (beta chain) was observed in a study of blood T cell repertoires in COVID-19. In the study overall: The origin of the acute and convalescent COVID-19 samples was the United States, Italy and Spain.

Generated by immunoSEQ multiplex PCR, the TCRdb table keeps only in-frame clones and is missing some. The data show roughly 70,000 clones, more than 75% seen once. Germline lookup yields CDR1 SGHNT and CDR2 YYREEE (reference sequence). With V trimmed by 4 bases and J by 6 bases, 12 bases remained unmatched. This CDR3 comprises 17 residues. This receptor was taken from a human donor in a cohort sampled during active COVID-19. The sample comprised peripheral blood. The V gene is TRBV5-4, the J gene TRBJ2-5, with 13 bases that match TRBD2. CDR3 DNA: TGTGCCAGCAGCCTCGGACTAGCGGGAGAACTAGGGAAGACCCAGTACTTC. It is translated as CASSLGLAGELGKTQYF.